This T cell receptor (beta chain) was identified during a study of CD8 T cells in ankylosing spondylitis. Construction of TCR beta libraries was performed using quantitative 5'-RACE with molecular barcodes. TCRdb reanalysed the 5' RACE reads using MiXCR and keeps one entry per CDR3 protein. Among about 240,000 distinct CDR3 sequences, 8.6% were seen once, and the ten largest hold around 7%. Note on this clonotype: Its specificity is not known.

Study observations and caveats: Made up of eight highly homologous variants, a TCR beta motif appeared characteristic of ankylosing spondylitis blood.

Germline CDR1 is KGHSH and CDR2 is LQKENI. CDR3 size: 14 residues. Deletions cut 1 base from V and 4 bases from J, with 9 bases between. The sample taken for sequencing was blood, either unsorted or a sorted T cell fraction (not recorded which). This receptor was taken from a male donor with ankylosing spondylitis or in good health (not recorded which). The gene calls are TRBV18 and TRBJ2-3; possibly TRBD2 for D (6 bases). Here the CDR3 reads CASSPRGVADTQYF. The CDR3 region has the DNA TGTGCCAGCTCACCACGCGGGGTGGCAGATACGCAGTATTTT.